These 12 T cell receptor beta chains share one sample of origin, sequenced in a study of HIV-infected patients and healthy controls. Alpha and beta constant-region primers primed reverse transcription of about 470 ng RNA. Alpha and beta chain libraries were made separately by chain-specific third strand synthesis with multiplexing indices. MiXCR was run by TCRdb on the 5' RACE reads, yielding one entry per CDR3 protein. The data contain around 26,000 distinct CDR3 sequences, 7.5% to 10% of them singletons. All unsorted peripheral T cells were captured because whole blood was used without fractionation. Material: blood. Every receptor here comes from an adult in good health.

This clonotype has a count of ten or more. The V call is TRBV7-9, the J call TRBJ2-1; 8 nucleotides agree with TRBD2. J gave up 3 bases and V 7 bases, and 11 bases lay outside the gene matches. This CDR3 has 16 residues. Per germline, CDR1 SEHNR and CDR2 FQNEAQ (reference sequence). CDR3 amino acids: CASKIGGGPLYNEQFF. The CDR3 bases are TGTGCCAGCAAGATCGGCGGGGGGCCCCTCTACAATGAGCAGTTCTTC.

The gene calls are TRBV27 and TRBJ2-7; 7 bases match TRBD1. Germline V gene sequence: CDR1 MNHEY, CDR2 SMNVEV (reference sequence). This CDR3 is built from 15 residues. J lost 0 bases, V lost 3 bases, and 5 bases had no gene match. The CDR3 sequence is CASSFRGPSSYEQYF. In nucleotides, the CDR3 is TGTGCCAGCAGTTTTAGGGGGCCAAGCTCCTACGAGCAGTACTTC.

This clonotype was counted many times. The gene calls are TRBV12-3 or TRBV12-4 and TRBJ1-1, with D tentatively TRBD1 (6 bases). V was shortened by 8 bases and J by 5 bases, with 12 bases between the two germline ends. The CDR3 spans 12 residues. The CDR3 loop reads CASAGGGTEAFF. The CDR3 coding sequence is TGTGCCAGCGCCGGAGGGGGGACTGAAGCTTTCTTT.

The table lists this clonotype with a few counts. The CDR3 nucleotides read TGCGCCAGCAGCACCGGGACAGGGGCCACTGGCTACACCTTC. Its protein product is CASSTGTGATGYTF. V is TRBV4-3 and J is TRBJ1-2, with 10 bases fitting TRBD1. The V and J ends lost 5 bases and 7 bases, in that order; junction bases with no gene match: 7. This CDR3 spans 14 amino acids. CDR1 LGHNA and CDR2 YSLEER come from the germline V gene.

In this sample, this clonotype turned up many times. The CDR3 region is CAIIRGPGDEQFF. The CDR3 nucleotides are TGTGCCATCATCAGGGGCCCGGGGGATGAGCAGTTCTTC. This chain uses TRBV10-3 with TRBJ2-1, with D perhaps matching TRBD1 or TRBD2 (6 bases each). This CDR3 has 13 residues. V gave up 7 bases and J gave up 8 bases, with 15 bases separating them. The germline V gene has CDR1 ENHRY and CDR2 SYGVKD.

The table lists this clonotype with many counts. V and J are TRBV6-6 and TRBJ1-3; tentative D call: TRBD1 (6 bases). This CDR3 has 16 amino acids. Germline assignment: CDR1 MNHNY and CDR2 SVGAGI (reference sequence). Trimming removed 6 bases from V and 1 base from J, with 16 bases in between. The CDR3 region is CASRDVQGFSGNTIYF. CDR3 nucleotide sequence: TGTGCCAGCAGGGACGTACAGGGTTTTTCTGGAAACACCATATATTTT.

The chain carries TRBV12-3 or TRBV12-4 and TRBJ2-7; 9 bases are a match to TRBD2. Unmatched junction bases numbered 9, after V lost 5 bases and J lost 4 bases. There are 15 residues in the CDR3. CDR3 sequence: CASSLQGTSNYEQYF. DNA of the CDR3: TGTGCCAGCAGTCTACAAGGGACTAGCAATTACGAGCAGTACTTC.

This clonotype was seen ten or more times. At one of its ends the junction is not consistent with the germline gene, which may arise from a read error. The chain combines TRBV19 with TRBJ2-1; 11 bases are a match to TRBD2. CDR1 is LNHDA and CDR2 is SQIVND in the germline V gene (reference sequence). CDR3 length equals 16 residues. The CDR3 loop reads CASSSYLTSGASPVLF. CDR3 coding DNA: TGTGCCAGTAGTTCTTACCTGACTAGCGGGGCCTCCCCCGTCCTCTTC.

This clonotype has a count of ten or more. The chain joins TRBV12-3 or TRBV12-4 to TRBJ2-2; TRBD1 might be the D (6 bases). The CDR3 runs 15 residues. V was shortened by 6 bases and J by 5 bases, with 16 bases between the two germline ends. The CDR3 loop is CASSPGTPRTGELFF. The DNA for the CDR3 is TGTGCCAGCAGCCCCGGGACACCTCGTACCGGGGAGCTGTTTTTT.

This chain uses TRBV2 with TRBJ1-6; D gene uncertain. Germline V gives CDR1 SNHLY, CDR2 FYNNEI. CDR3 length: 16 residues. Trimming shortened V by 8 bases and J by 1 base, and 15 bases separated the two germline ends. The DNA for the CDR3 is TGTGCCAGCGGTACGGAGGCGCCGTCCTATAATTCACCCCTCCACTTT. Amino acid sequence: CASGTEAPSYNSPLHF.

This clonotype has ten or more counts. This chain connects TRBV19 to TRBJ1-4, with a possible D match to TRBD1 (6 bases). The CDR3 sequence is 11 residues long. Germline-derived CDR1 and CDR2 are LNHDA and SQIVND (reference sequence). Between the trimmed V and J ends, which lost 8 bases and 8 bases, there was a span of 9 bases. CDR3 protein: CASRQGEKLFF. CDR3 coding DNA: TGTGCCAGTCGTCAGGGGGAAAAACTGTTTTTT.

In this sample, this clonotype turned up many times. The V and J genes are TRBV18 and TRBJ1-1; unclear D gene. The CDR3 is 14 amino acids. Trimming cost V 0 bases and J 2 bases, with 7 bases left between them. CDR1 KGHSH and CDR2 LQKENI come from the germline V gene. CDR3 DNA sequence: TGTGCCAGCTCACCACCATCGACTAACACTGAAGCTTTCTTT. Translating it yields CASSPPSTNTEAFF.